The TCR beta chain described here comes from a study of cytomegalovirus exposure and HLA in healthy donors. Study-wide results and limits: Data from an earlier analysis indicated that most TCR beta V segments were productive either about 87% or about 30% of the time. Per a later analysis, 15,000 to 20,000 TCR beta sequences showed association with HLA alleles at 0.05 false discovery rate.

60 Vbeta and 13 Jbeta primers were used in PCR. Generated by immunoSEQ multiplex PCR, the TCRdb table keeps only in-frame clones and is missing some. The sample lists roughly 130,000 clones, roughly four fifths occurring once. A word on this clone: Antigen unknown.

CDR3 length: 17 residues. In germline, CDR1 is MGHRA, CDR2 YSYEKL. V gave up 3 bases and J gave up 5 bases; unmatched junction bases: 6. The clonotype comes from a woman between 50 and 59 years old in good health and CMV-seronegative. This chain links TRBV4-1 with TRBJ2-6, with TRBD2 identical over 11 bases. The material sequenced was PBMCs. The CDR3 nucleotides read TGCGCCAGCAGCCAGGAAACTAGCGGGGGTCGGGCCAACGTCCTGACTTTC. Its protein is CASSQETSGGRANVLTF.